The clone carrying this TCR beta chain has more than one count but fewer than ten. The CDR3 contains 17 residues. The V gene's germline CDR1 is MNHEY and CDR2 SVGEGT. The V gene end was trimmed by 2 bases and the J gene end by 0 bases; junction bases not matched to a gene: 7. In each sample, at least 6 million PBMCs were isolated. The sample is drawn from a study of blood T cells in healthy people across ages. Across the whole study: Per two T cells, template switching captured roughly one barcoded beta molecule.

Then a second PCR, running roughly 6 to 11 cycles, was carried out with a sample-barcoded 5' primer and a J-beta primer mix. TCRdb re-called the 5' RACE reads with MiXCR, one entry per CDR3 protein. The sample shows 450,000 to 650,000 distinct CDR3 sequences, 24% of them seen only once. These records were also assigned to another study, of T cells of mothers and their children. That source notes: It was found that thymic selection shapes TCR recombination output similarly in related and unrelated pairs.

Input material: blood. This chain connects TRBV6-2 or TRBV6-3 to TRBJ2-1, with 7 bases lining up with TRBD1. This clonotype originated in a boy under 18 in good health. The DNA for the CDR3 is TGTGCCAGCAGTTACCCGACAGGGCTAAGCTCCTACAATGAGCAGTTCTTC. Amino acids: CASSYPTGLSSYNEQFF.